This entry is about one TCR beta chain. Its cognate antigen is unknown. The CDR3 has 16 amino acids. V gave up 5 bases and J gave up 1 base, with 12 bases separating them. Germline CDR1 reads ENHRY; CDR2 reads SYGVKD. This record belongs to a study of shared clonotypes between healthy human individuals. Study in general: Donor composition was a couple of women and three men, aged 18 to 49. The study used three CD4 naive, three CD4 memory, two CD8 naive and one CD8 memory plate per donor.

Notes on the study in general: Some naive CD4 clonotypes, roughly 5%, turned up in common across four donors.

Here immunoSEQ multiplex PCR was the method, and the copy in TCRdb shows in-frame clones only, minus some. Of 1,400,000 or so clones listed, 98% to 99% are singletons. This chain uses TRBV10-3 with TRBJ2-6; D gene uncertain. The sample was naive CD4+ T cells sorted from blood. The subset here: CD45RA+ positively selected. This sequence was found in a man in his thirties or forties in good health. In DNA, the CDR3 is TGTGCCATCAGTACCCTTGGCTCTTCTGGGGCCAACGTCCTGACTTTC. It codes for CAISTLGSSGANVLTF.